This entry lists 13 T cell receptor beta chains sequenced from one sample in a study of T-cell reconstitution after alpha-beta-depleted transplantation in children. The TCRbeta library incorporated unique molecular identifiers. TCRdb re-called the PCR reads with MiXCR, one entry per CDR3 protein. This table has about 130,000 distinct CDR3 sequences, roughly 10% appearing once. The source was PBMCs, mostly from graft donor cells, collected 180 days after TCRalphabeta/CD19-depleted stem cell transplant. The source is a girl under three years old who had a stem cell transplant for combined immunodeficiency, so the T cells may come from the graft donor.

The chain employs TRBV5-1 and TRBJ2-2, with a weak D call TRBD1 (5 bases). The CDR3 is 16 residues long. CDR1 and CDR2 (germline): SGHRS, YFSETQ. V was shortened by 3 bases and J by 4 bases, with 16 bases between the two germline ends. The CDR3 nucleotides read TGCGCCAGCAGCTCCAGGGCAAAAGGCGGCACCGGGGAGCTGTTTTTT. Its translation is CASSSRAKGGTGELFF.

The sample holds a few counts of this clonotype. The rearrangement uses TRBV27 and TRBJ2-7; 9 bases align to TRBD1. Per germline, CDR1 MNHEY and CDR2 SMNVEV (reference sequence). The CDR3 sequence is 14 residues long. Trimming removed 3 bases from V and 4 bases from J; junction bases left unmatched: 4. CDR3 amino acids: CASSFSTGGYEQYF. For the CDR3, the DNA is TGTGCCAGCAGTTTTTCGACAGGGGGGTACGAGCAGTACTTC.

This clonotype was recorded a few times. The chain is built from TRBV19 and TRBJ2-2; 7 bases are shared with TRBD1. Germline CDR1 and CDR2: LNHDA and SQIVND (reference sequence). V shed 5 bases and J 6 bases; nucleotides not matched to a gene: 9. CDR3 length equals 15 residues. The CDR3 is CASSLRGIGAGELFF. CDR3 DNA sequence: TGTGCCAGTAGTCTCAGGGGGATAGGCGCCGGGGAGCTGTTTTTT.

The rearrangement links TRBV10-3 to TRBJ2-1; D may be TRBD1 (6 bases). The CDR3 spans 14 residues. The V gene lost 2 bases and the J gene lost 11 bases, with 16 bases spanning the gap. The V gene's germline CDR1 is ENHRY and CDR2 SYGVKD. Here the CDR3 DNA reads TGTGCCATCAGTGAGCCTTCGAAACAGGGCCAGCAGTTCTTC. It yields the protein CAISEPSKQGQQFF.

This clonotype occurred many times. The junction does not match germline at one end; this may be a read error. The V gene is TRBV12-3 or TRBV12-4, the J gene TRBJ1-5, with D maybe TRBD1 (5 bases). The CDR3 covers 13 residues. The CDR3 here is CASSLAGGQPQHF. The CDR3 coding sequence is TGTGCCAGCAGTCTAGCTGGGGGTCAGCCCCAGCATTTT.

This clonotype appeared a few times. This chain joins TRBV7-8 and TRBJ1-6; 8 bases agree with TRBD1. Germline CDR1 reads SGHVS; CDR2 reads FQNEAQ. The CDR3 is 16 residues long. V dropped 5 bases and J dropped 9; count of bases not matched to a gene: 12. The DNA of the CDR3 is TGTGCCAGCAGCGCTTCAGGGGGCAGCGTGGGTTCACCCCTCCACTTT. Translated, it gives CASSASGGSVGSPLHF.

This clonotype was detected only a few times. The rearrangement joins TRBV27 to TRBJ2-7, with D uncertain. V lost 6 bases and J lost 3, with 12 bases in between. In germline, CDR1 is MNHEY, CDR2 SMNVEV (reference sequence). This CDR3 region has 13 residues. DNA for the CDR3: TGTGCCAGCAGGTCCCCTAGGAACTACGAGCAGTACTTC. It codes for CASRSPRNYEQYF.

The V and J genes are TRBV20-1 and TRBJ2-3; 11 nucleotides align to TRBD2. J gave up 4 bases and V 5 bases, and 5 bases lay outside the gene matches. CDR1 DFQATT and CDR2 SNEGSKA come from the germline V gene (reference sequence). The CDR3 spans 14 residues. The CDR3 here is CSALSGGASDTQYF. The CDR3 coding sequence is TGCAGTGCTCTTAGCGGGGGGGCCTCAGATACGCAGTATTTT.

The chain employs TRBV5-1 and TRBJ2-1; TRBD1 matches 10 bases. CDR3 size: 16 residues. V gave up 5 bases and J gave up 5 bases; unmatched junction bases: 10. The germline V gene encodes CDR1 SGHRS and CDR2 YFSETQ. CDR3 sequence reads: CASRSTPGQGNNEQFF. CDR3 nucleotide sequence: TGCGCCAGCAGGTCTACTCCGGGACAGGGGAACAATGAGCAGTTCTTC.

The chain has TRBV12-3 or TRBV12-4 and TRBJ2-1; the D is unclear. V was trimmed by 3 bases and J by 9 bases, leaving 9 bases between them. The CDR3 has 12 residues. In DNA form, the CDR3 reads TGTGCCAGCAGTTTCGGTGAGAGTGAGCAGTTCTTC. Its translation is CASSFGESEQFF.

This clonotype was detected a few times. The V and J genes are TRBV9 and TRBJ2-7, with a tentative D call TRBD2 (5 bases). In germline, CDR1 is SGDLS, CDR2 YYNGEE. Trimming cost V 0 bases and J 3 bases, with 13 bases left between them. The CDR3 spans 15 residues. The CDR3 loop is CASSVGSGENYEQYF. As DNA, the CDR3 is TGTGCCAGCAGCGTAGGAAGCGGCGAGAACTACGAGCAGTACTTC.

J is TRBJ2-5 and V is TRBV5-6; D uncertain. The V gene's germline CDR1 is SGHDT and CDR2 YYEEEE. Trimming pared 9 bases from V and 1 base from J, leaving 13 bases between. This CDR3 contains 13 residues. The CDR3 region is CAIGPEFQETQYF. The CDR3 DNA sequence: TGTGCCATCGGCCCCGAGTTCCAAGAGACCCAGTACTTC.

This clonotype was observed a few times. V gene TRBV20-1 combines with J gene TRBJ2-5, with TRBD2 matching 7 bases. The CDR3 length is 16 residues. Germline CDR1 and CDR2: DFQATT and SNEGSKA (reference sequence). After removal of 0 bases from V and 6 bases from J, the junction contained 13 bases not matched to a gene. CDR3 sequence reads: CSARDLGPGGVKTQYF. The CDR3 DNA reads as TGCAGTGCTAGAGATCTGGGGCCGGGGGGTGTGAAGACCCAGTACTTC.